This TCR beta chain is drawn from a study of T-cell memory formation after mild COVID-19. General observations from the study: The authors did not confirm SARS-CoV-2 specificity of second-wave clones peaking day 37.

This clonotype appeared a few times. Antigen specificity is unknown. The V segment lost 11 bases and the J segment 2 bases; nucleotides outside the gene matches: 12. CDR1 MGHDK and CDR2 SYGVNS come from the germline V gene. The CDR3 consists of 15 residues. Employing constant-segment primers, 5'RACE generated TCR alpha and TCR beta cDNA libraries bearing sample barcodes and UMIs. Each CDR3 protein gets one entry after TCRdb re-called the 5' RACE reads with MiXCR. The sample yields 400,000 to 500,000 distinct CDR3 sequences, roughly 20% seen once. The sequence derives from an adult woman who had mild COVID-19 (a few samples of this study predate the infection). Cell type and time point are not known. The chain couples TRBV25-1 to TRBJ2-3; 8 bases match TRBD2. Sample: PBMCs or a T cell subset sorted from them (not recorded which). The DNA of the CDR3 is TGTGCCTCAACGACGGGAGGGGCGTACACAGATACGCAGTATTTT. Translated: CASTTGGAYTDTQYF.